This paragraph covers one T cell receptor beta chain sequence. The repertoire was sequenced with immunoSEQ multiplex PCR; TCRdb's copy has only in-frame clones and lacks some. The repertoire consists of over 600,000 clones, with 75% to 90% occurring once and the leading ten covering approximately 0.3%. The record originates from a study of blood T cell repertoires in COVID-19. Study overall: Acute-phase and convalescent COVID-19 samples originated in the United States, Italy and Spain.

The sample taken for sequencing was peripheral blood. This sequence was found in a young woman with acute or convalescent COVID-19.

Here the CDR3 DNA reads TGCGCCAGCAGCTTGGCCGGGACGGGGGAAATGAACACCATATATTTT. Translation gives CASSLAGTGEMNTIYF. The V and J genes are TRBV5-1 and TRBJ1-3; D is possibly TRBD1 (5 bases). The V and J ends lost 0 bases and 7 bases respectively, with 17 bases between them. In germline, CDR1 is SGHRS, CDR2 YFSETQ. The CDR3 is 16 amino acids.